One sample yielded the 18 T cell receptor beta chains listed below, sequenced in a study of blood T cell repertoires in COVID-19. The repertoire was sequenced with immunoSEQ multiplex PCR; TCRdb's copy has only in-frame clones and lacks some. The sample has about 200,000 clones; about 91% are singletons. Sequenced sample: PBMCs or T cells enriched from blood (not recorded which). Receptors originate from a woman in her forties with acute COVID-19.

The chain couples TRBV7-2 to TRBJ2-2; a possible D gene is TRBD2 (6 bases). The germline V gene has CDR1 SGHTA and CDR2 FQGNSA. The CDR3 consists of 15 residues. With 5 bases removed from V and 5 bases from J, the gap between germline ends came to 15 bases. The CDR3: CASSARFRETGELFF. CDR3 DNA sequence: TGTGCCAGCAGCGCCAGGTTCCGGGAGACCGGGGAGCTGTTTTTT.

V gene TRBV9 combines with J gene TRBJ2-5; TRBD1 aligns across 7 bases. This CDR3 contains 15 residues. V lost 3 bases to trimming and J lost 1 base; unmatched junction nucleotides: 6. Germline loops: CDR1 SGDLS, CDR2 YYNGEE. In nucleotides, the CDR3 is TGTGCCAGCAGCGGGCGACAGGGCTCCCAAGAGACCCAGTACTTC. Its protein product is CASSGRQGSQETQYF.

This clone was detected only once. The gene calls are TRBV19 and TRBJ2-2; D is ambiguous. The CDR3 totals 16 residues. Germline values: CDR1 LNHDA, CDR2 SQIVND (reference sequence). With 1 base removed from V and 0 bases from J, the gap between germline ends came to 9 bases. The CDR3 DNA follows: TGTGCCAGTAGTATAGGACTCTACGCGAACACCGGGGAGCTGTTTTTT. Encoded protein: CASSIGLYANTGELFF.

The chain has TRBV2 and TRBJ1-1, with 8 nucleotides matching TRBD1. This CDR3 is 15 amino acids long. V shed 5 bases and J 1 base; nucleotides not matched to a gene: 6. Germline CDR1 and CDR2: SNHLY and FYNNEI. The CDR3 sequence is CASSLGDRTNTEAFF. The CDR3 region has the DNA TGTGCCAGCAGTCTGGGGGACAGGACGAACACTGAAGCTTTCTTT. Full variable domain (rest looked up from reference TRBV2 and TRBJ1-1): EPEVTQTPSHQVTQMGQEVILRCVPISNHLYFYWYRQILGQKVEFLVSFYNNEISEKSEIFDDQFSVERPDGSNFTLKIRSTKLEDSAMYFCASSLGDRTNTEAFFGQGTRLTVV.

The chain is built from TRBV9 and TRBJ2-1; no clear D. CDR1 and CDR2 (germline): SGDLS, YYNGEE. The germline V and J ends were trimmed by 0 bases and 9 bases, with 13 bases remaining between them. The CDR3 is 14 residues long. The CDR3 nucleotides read TGTGCCAGCAGCGTAGCTGGTCTACTTGGTGAGCAGTTCTTC. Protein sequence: CASSVAGLLGEQFF.

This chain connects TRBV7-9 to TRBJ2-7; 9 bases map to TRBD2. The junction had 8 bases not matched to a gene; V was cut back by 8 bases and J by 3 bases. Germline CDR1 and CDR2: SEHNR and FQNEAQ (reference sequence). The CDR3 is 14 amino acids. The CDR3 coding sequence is TGTGCCAGCGGAAATAGCGGGAGTATCTACGAGCAGTACTTC. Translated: CASGNSGSIYEQYF.

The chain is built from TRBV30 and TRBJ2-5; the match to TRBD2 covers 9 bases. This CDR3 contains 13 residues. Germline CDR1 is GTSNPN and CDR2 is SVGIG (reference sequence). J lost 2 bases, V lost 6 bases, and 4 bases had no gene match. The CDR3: CACGLASQETQYF. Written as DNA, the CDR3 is TGTGCCTGCGGACTAGCGTCACAAGAGACCCAGTACTTC.

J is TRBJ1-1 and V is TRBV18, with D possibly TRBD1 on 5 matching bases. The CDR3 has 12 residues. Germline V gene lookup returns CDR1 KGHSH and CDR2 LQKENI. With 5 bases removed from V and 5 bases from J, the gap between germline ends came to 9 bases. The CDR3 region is CASSWEGTEAFF. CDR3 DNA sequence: TGTGCCAGCTCATGGGAGGGGACTGAAGCTTTCTTT.

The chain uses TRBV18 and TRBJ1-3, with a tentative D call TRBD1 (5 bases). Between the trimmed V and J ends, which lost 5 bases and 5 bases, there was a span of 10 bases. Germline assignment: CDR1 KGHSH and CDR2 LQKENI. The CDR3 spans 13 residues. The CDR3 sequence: CASSAGYRNTIYF. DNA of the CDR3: TGTGCCAGCTCAGCAGGGTACCGAAACACCATATATTTT.

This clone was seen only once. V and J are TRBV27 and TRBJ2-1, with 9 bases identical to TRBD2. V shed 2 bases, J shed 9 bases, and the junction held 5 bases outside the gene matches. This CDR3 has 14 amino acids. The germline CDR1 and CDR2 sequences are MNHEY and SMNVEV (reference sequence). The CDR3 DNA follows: TGTGCCAGCAGTTTACTAGCGGGGTGGGTTGAGCAGTTCTTC. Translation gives CASSLLAGWVEQFF.

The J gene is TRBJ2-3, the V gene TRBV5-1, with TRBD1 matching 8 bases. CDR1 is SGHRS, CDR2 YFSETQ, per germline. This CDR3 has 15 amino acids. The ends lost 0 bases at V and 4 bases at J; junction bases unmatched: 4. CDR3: CASSLGQGASDTQYF. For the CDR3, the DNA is TGCGCCAGCAGCTTGGGGCAGGGGGCTTCAGATACGCAGTATTTT.

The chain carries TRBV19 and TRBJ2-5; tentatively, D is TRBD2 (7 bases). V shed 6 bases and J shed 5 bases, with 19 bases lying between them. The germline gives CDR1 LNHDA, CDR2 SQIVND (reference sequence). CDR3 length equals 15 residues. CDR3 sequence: CASSTASGGGETQYF. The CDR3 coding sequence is TGTGCCAGTAGCACAGCGTCGGGGGGCGGCGAGACCCAGTACTTC.

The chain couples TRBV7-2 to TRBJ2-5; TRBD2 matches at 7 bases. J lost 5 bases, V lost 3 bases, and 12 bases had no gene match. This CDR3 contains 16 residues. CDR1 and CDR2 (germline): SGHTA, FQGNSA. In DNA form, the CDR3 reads TGTGCCAGCAGCTTGGGCGGGAGAGAATGGGGGGAGACCCAGTACTTC. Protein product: CASSLGGREWGETQYF.

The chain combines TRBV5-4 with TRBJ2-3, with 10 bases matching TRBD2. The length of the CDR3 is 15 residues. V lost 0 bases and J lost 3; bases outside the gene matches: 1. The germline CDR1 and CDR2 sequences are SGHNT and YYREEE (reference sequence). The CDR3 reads CASSLASGGTDTQYF. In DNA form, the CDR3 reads TGTGCCAGCAGCTTGGCTAGCGGGGGAACAGATACGCAGTATTTT.

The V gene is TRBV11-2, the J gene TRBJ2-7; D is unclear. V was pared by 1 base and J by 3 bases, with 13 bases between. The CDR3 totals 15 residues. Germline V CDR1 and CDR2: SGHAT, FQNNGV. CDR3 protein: CASSLALQASYEQYF. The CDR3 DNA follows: TGTGCCAGCAGCTTAGCCTTGCAGGCGAGCTACGAGCAGTACTTC.

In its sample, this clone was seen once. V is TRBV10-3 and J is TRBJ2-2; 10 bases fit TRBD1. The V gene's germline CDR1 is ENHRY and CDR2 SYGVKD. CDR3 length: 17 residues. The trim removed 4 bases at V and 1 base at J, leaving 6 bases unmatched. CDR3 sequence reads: CAISGTGTGVNTGELFF. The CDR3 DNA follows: TGTGCCATCAGTGGGACCGGGACAGGGGTGAACACCGGGGAGCTGTTTTTT.

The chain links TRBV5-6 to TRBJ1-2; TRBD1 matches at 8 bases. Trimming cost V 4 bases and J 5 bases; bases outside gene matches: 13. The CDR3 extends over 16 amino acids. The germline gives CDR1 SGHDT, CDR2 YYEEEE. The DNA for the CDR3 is TGTGCCAGCAGCCCCGGTAGCGGCAGGGGGCCATATGGCTACACCTTC. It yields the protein CASSPGSGRGPYGYTF.

DNA for the CDR3: TGTGCCAGCAGTTTAGTAGGGGTGGACATTCAGTACTTC. Protein product: CASSLVGVDIQYF. The chain couples TRBV12-3 or TRBV12-4 to TRBJ2-4, with D tentatively TRBD1 (5 bases). The CDR3 is 13 amino acids. Between the trimmed V and J ends, which lost 1 base and 8 bases, there was a span of 9 bases.